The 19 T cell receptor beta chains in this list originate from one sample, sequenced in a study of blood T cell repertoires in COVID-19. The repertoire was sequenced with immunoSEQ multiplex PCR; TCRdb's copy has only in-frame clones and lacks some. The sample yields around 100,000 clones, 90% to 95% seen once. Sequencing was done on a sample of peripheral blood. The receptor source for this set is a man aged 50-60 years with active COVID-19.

Here the CDR3 DNA reads TGCGCCAGCAGCTACAGGGGATCGAACACTGAAGCTTTCTTT. Amino acids: CASSYRGSNTEAFF. The rearrangement joins TRBV5-1 to TRBJ1-1, with TRBD1 identical over 7 bases. Germline V CDR1 and CDR2: SGHRS, YFSETQ. This CDR3 contains 14 residues. The V segment lost 3 bases and the J segment 1 base; nucleotides outside the gene matches: 3.

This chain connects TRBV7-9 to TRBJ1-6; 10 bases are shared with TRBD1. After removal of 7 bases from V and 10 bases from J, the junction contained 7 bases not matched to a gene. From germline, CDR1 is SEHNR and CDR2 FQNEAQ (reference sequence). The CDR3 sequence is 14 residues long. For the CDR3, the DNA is TGTGCCAGCATCAAAGGGACAGGGGAATCACCCCTCCACTTT. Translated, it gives CASIKGTGESPLHF.

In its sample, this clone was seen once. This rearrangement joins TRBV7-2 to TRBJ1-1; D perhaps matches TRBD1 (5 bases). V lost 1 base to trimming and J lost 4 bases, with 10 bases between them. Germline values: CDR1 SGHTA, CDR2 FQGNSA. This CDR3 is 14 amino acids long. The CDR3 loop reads CASSLVGGGTEAFF. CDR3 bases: TGTGCCAGCAGCTTAGTTGGCGGGGGCACTGAAGCTTTCTTT.

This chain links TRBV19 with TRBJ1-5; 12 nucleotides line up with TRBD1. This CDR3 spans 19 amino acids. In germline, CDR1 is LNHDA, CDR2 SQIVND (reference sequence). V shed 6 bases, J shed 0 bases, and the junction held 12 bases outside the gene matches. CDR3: CASSPLGTGGAFSNQPQHF. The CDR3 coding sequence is TGTGCCAGTAGCCCCCTCGGGACAGGGGGCGCCTTTAGCAATCAGCCCCAGCATTTT.

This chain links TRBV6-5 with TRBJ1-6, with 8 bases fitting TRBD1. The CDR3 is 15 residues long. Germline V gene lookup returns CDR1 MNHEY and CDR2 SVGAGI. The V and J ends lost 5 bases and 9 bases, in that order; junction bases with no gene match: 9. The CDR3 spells CASSQGATGASPLHF. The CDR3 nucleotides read TGTGCCAGCAGTCAGGGAGCGACAGGGGCTTCACCCCTCCACTTT.

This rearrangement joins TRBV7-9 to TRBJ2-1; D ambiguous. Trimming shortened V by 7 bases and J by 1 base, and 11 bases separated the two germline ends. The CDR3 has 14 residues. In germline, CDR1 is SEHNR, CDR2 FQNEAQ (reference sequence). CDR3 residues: CASTVSSSYNEQFF. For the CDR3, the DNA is TGTGCCAGCACCGTTAGCAGTTCCTACAATGAGCAGTTCTTC.

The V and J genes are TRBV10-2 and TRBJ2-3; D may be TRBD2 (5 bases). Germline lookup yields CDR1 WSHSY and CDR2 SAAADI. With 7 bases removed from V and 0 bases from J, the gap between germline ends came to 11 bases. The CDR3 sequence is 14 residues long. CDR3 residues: CASTEPGSTDTQYF. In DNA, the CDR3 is TGCGCCAGCACCGAACCGGGAAGCACAGATACGCAGTATTTT.

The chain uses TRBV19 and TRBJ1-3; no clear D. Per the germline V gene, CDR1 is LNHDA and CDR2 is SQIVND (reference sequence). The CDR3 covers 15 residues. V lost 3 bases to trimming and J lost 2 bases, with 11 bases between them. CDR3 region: CASSIGSGPGNTIYF. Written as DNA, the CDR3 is TGTGCCAGTAGTATTGGTAGCGGACCTGGAAACACCATATATTTT.

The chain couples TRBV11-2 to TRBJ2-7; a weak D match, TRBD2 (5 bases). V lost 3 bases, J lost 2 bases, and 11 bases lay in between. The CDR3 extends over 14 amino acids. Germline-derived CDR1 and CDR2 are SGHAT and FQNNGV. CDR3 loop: CASSFGDRAYEQYF. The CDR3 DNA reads TGTGCCAGCAGCTTCGGGGATAGGGCCTACGAGCAGTACTTC.

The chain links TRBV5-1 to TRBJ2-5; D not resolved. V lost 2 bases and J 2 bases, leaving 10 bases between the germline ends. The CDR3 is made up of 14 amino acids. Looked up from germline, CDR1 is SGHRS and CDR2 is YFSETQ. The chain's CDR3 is CASSFGHRQETQYF. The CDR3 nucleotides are TGCGCCAGCAGCTTTGGTCACAGACAAGAGACCCAGTACTTC.

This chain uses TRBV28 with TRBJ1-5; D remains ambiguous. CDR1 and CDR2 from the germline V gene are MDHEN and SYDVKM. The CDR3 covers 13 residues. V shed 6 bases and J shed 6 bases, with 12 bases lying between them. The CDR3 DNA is TGTGCCAGCAGACAGATAGTAGGTCAGCCCCAGCATTTT. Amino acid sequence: CASRQIVGQPQHF.

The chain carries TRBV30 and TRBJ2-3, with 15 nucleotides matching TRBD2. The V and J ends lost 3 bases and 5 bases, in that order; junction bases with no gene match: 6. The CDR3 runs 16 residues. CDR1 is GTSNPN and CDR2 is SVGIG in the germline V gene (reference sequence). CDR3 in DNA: TGTGCCTGGAGCCTAGGACTAGCGGGAGGGGTAGATACGCAGTATTTT. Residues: CAWSLGLAGGVDTQYF.

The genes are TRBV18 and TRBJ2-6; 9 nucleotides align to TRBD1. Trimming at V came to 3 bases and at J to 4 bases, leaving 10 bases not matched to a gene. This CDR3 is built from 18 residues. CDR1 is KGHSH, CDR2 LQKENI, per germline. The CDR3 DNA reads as TGTGCCAGCTCACCTCTGCCCGGGACAGGGAGAGGGGCCAACGTCCTGACTTTC. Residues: CASSPLPGTGRGANVLTF.

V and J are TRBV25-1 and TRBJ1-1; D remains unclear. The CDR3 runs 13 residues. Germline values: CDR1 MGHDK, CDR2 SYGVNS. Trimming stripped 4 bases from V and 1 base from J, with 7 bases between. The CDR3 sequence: CASSADTNTEAFF. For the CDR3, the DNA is TGTGCCAGCAGTGCTGACACGAACACTGAAGCTTTCTTT.

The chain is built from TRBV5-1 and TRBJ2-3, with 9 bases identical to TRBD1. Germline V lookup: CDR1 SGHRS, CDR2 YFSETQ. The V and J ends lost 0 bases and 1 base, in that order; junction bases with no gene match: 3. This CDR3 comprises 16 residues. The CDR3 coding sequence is TGCGCCAGCAGCTTGGGTAGGACAGGGGGCACAGATACGCAGTATTTT. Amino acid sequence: CASSLGRTGGTDTQYF.

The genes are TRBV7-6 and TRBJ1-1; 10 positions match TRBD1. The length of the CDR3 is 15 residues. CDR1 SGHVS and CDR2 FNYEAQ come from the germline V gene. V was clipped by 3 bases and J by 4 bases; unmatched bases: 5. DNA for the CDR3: TGTGCCAGCAGCTTGGGGACAGGGGTAAGCACTGAAGCTTTCTTT. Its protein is CASSLGTGVSTEAFF.

As DNA, the CDR3 is TGTGCCAGCAGCTTAGAGGCCTGGGGGGTAAGCACAGATACGCAGTATTTT. This gives the protein CASSLEAWGVSTDTQYF. The chain uses TRBV11-2 and TRBJ2-3; D perhaps matches TRBD2 (6 bases). V was cut by 0 bases and J by 0 bases, with 13 bases left in between. The CDR3 covers 17 residues. Per the germline V gene, CDR1 is SGHAT and CDR2 is FQNNGV.

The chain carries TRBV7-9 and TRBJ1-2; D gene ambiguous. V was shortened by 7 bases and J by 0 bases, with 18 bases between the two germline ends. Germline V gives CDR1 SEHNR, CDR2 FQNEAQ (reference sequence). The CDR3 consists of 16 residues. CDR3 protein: CASKPQAQISNYGYTF. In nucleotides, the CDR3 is TGTGCCAGCAAGCCCCAAGCACAGATCTCTAACTATGGCTACACCTTC.

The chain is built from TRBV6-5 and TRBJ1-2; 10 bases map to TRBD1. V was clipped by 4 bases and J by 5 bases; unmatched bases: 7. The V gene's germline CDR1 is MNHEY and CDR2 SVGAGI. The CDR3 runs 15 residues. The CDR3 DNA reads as TGTGCCAGCAGTTCCCATGGGACAGGGGAGTATGGCTACACCTTC. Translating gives CASSSHGTGEYGYTF.